This TCR beta chain is from a study of Ad26.COV2.S vaccination and SARS-CoV-2 variants. About the study: Donor got 5x10^10 or 1x10^11 viral particles of Ad26.COV2.S.

General study points: Vaccine and placebo groups showed comparable non-spike TCR breadth.

A note on this clone: Antigen unknown.

Method: immunoSEQ multiplex PCR; TCRdb's copy keeps in-frame clones and lacks some. The data show under 550,000 clones, more than 75% seen once. The CDR3 contains 14 residues. With 10 bases removed from V and 2 bases from J, the gap between germline ends came to 15 bases. Per the germline V gene, CDR1 is MNHEY and CDR2 is SVGAGI. Stated treatment: roughly 19 received Ad26.COV2.S at low or high dose, single or two shots; 5 received placebo; per-sample allocation not given. All samples were drawn on day 63, counting from the first vaccine or placebo injection. Cohort 1b enrolled adults aged 18-55 years in Boston.

The V and J genes are TRBV6-5 and TRBJ1-3; no clear D gene. The sequencing used peripheral blood, collected in a trial of Ad26.COV2.S vaccine versus placebo. The receptor was isolated from a person aged 18-60 years who received the Ad26.COV2.S COVID-19 vaccine or a placebo. CDR3 in amino acids: CATRRTFAGNTIYF. CDR3 DNA sequence: TGTGCCACCCGGAGGACTTTTGCTGGAAACACCATATATTTT.